This T cell receptor (beta chain) was documented in a study of OX40 agonist ivuxolimab in advanced cancers. TCRdb keeps only in-frame clones here, not all; method: immunoSEQ multiplex PCR. The data show around 84,000 clones, less than 85% seen once. General study results and limits: Certain nonresponders additionally had low normalized T-cell clonal expansion.

The CDR3 length is 13 residues. Per germline, CDR1 SGHDT and CDR2 YYEEEE. V shed 3 bases and J shed 5 bases, with 12 bases lying between them. On this clone itself: Its target is not known.

This sequence joins TRBV5-6 and TRBJ2-7; unclear D gene. The source was CD4+ or CD8+ T cells sorted from blood, collected in a trial of the OX40 agonist ivuxolimab. The receptor's source is an adult with an advanced solid tumor such as melanoma, head and neck, liver or kidney cancer. The CDR3 here is CASSYLTSDEQYF. CDR3 bases: TGTGCCAGCAGCTACTTGACATCGGACGAGCAGTACTTC.